This note documents a single T cell receptor beta chain sequence. What it binds is unknown. These data come from a study of T cell responses to AZD1222 COVID-19 vaccine. Whole-study findings and limits: CD4 TCRs linked to vaccination spanned spike, dominating at 160-218 and 743-854.

Some clones are missing from TCRdb's copy, which holds only in-frame ones; the method was immunoSEQ multiplex PCR. The sample shows about 100,000 clones, about nine tenths of them seen only once. The CDR3 has 15 residues. V was shortened by 0 bases and J by 4 bases, with 12 bases between the two germline ends. Germline loops: CDR1 LNHNV, CDR2 YYDKDF (reference sequence). The sequence was collected from an adult who received the AZD1222 COVID-19 vaccine. This specimen consisted of peripheral blood, obtained 28 days after the second AZD1222 dose. The chain couples TRBV15 to TRBJ1-1; D gene ambiguous. The CDR3 nucleotides are TGTGCCACCAGCAGAGATCTTGGGTTTAGCACTGAAGCTTTCTTT. Protein: CATSRDLGFSTEAFF.